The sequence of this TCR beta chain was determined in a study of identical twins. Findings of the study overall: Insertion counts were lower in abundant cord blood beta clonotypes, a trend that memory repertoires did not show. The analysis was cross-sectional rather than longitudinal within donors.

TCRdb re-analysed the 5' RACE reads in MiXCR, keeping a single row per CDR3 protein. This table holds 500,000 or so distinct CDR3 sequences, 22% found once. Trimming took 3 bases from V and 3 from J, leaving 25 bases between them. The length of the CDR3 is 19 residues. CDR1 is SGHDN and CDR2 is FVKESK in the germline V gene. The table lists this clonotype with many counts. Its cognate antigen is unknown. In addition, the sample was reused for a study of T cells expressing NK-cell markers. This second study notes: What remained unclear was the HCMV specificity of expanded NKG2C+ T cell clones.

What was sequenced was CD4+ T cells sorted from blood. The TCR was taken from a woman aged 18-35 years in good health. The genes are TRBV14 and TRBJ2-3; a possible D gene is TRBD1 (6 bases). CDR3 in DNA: TGTGCCAGCAGCCAGCCAAGGTTACGGGACACCGACTCTACAGATACGCAGTATTTT. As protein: CASSQPRLRDTDSTDTQYF.